This T cell receptor (beta chain) was found in a study of shared clonotypes between healthy human individuals. Looking at the study overall: The study enrolled a couple of women and three men aged 18 to 49.

From germline, CDR1 is LNHDA and CDR2 SQIVND (reference sequence). The CDR3 consists of 15 residues. V dropped 3 bases and J dropped 8 bases, with 16 bases sitting between them. CD45RO-negative CD8 cells positively selected for CCR7 made up the naive population, which excluded terminally differentiated effector memory CD45RA+ cells. The repertoire was sequenced with immunoSEQ multiplex PCR; TCRdb's copy has only in-frame clones and lacks some. The data contain around 2,000,000 clones, about 94% of them singletons. The chain carries TRBV19 and TRBJ1-4; D is ambiguous. Sequencing was carried out using naive CD8+ T cells sorted from blood. The receptor comes from a man aged 18 to 30 in good health. CDR3 nucleotides: TGTGCCAGTAGTATCGACCTTACTCAGGAGGAAAAACTGTTTTTT. Its translation: CASSIDLTQEEKLFF.